These 15 T cell receptor beta chains were all obtained from the same sample, sequenced in a study of long-term antiretroviral therapy in people with HIV. Version v3.0 of the immunoSEQ assay was performed at survey level. TCRdb's table, derived via immunoSEQ multiplex PCR, lists solely in-frame clones and lacks some. The data hold roughly 9,800 clones, with roughly 77% observed a single time. Sequenced material: unsorted PBMCs, taken 0.7 years after starting antiretroviral therapy. Receptors were obtained from a man aged 35 to 55 with HIV.

V and J are TRBV7-8 and TRBJ2-2; 8 nucleotides line up with TRBD2. The germline gives CDR1 SGHVS, CDR2 FQNEAQ. The CDR3 consists of 17 residues. The junction had 7 bases not matched to a gene; V was cut back by 3 bases and J by 1 base. CDR3 loop: CASSLSSGGMNTGELFF. In DNA form, the CDR3 reads TGTGCCAGCAGCTTGTCCTCGGGAGGGATGAACACCGGGGAGCTGTTTTTT. The whole variable domain, remainder taken from reference TRBV7-8 and TRBJ2-2, is GAGVSQSPRYKVAKRGQDVALRCDPISGHVSLFWYQQALGQGPEFLTYFQNEAQLDKSGLPSDRFFAERPEGSVSTLKIQRTQQEDSAVYLCASSLSSGGMNTGELFFGEGSRLTVL.

The chain couples TRBV11-3 to TRBJ1-1; D unclear. Trimming shortened V by 5 bases and J by 4 bases, and 11 bases separated the two germline ends. Per the germline V gene, CDR1 is SGHNT and CDR2 is YENEEA. CDR3 length equals 13 residues. This CDR3 reads CASSPRGGTEAFF. For the CDR3, the DNA is TGTGCCAGCAGCCCCCGAGGTGGCACTGAAGCTTTCTTT.

The chain couples TRBV19 to TRBJ2-5; 9 bases are a match to TRBD2. The CDR3 runs to 17 residues. V shed 3 bases, J shed 2 bases, and the junction held 10 bases outside the gene matches. CDR1 is LNHDA, CDR2 SQIVND, per germline (reference sequence). The CDR3 sequence: CASSIGYPAGGQETQYF. The CDR3 DNA sequence: TGTGCCAGTAGTATTGGGTACCCAGCGGGAGGTCAAGAGACCCAGTACTTC.

V is TRBV5-1 and J is TRBJ2-2; TRBD2 matches 9 bases. The CDR3 sequence is 16 residues long. Trimming at V came to 7 bases and at J to 7 bases, leaving 14 bases not matched to a gene. Germline-derived CDR1 and CDR2 are SGHRS and YFSETQ. CDR3 residues: CASRLDGTSRLGELFF. The CDR3 region has the DNA TGCGCCAGCCGCCTGGACGGGACTAGCAGGCTCGGGGAGCTGTTTTTT.

The V gene is TRBV9, the J gene TRBJ2-1; D ambiguous. Germline lookup yields CDR1 SGDLS and CDR2 YYNGEE. The germline V and J ends were trimmed by 2 bases and 5 bases, with 8 bases remaining between them. The CDR3 contains 13 residues. The CDR3 nucleotides read TGTGCCAGCAGCGTTGTTCTCGACAATGAGCAGTTCTTC. Its translation is CASSVVLDNEQFF.

This CDR3 reads CASSQDRKTQYF. CDR3 DNA: TGTGCCAGCAGCCAAGATAGAAAGACCCAGTACTTC. This chain links TRBV4-2 with TRBJ2-5; no definite D call. CDR1 is LGHNA, CDR2 YNFKEQ, per germline. Between the trimmed V and J ends, which lost 0 bases and 6 bases, there was a span of 5 bases. The CDR3 spans 12 residues.

The gene calls are TRBV7-3 and TRBJ2-2, with D hard to call. CDR3 length: 13 residues. The germline gives CDR1 SGHTA, CDR2 FQGTGA. V dropped 0 bases and J dropped 3 bases, with 2 bases sitting between them. The CDR3 loop is CASSLTYTGELFF. The CDR3 region has the DNA TGTGCCAGCAGCTTAACGTACACCGGGGAGCTGTTTTTT.

The J gene is TRBJ1-6, the V gene TRBV30; D is unresolved. Germline lookup yields CDR1 GTSNPN and CDR2 SVGIG (reference sequence). This CDR3 region has 13 residues. The V end lost 5 bases, the J end lost 0 bases, and 5 bases lay between the germline ends. DNA for the CDR3: TGTGCCTGGCGTAGCTCCTATAATTCACCCCTCCACTTT. This codes for CAWRSSYNSPLHF.

This clone was seen once. The chain couples TRBV7-2 to TRBJ2-7, with TRBD2 matching over 13 bases. This CDR3 is 16 amino acids long. Germline trimming cut 1 base from V and 5 bases from J; bases unmatched to any gene: 5. Per the germline V gene, CDR1 is SGHTA and CDR2 is FQGNSA. The CDR3 coding sequence is TGTGCCAGCAGCTTAGAACTAGCGGGAGGGCCCGACGAGCAGTACTTC. Protein sequence: CASSLELAGGPDEQYF.

The chain uses TRBV15 and TRBJ1-4; D might be TRBD1 (5 bases). The CDR3 is 15 residues long. The V gene lost 3 bases and the J gene lost 4 bases, with 12 bases spanning the gap. Germline V gene data show CDR1 as LNHNV and CDR2 as YYDKDF (reference sequence). The CDR3 coding sequence is TGTGCCACCAGCAGGGACAACAGAGTTAATGAAAAACTGTTTTTT. It is translated as CATSRDNRVNEKLFF.

The V and J genes are TRBV6-1 and TRBJ2-3; weak D call: TRBD2 (5 bases). Germline CDR1 MNHNS, CDR2 SASEGT. With 7 bases removed from V and 2 bases from J, the gap between germline ends came to 10 bases. The CDR3 has 13 amino acids. The CDR3 loop is CASTQRNTDTQYF. The CDR3 DNA reads TGTGCCAGCACCCAGCGGAACACAGATACGCAGTATTTT.

The chain employs TRBV29-1 and TRBJ2-7; no firm D call. Per germline, CDR1 SQVTM and CDR2 ANQGSEA. This CDR3 spans 10 amino acids. The V and J ends lost 5 bases and 3 bases respectively, with 5 bases between them. The DNA of the CDR3 is TGCAGCGTTCGTGACTACGAGCAGTACTTC. Residues: CSVRDYEQYF.

The chain couples TRBV11-2 to TRBJ2-7, with D perhaps TRBD1 or TRBD2 (6 bases each). V was shortened by 0 bases and J by 4 bases, with 10 bases between the two germline ends. The CDR3 runs to 14 residues. Per germline, CDR1 SGHAT and CDR2 FQNNGV. The CDR3 DNA reads TGTGCCAGCAGCTTAGACCCGGGGGCTTACGAGCAGTACTTC. Encoded protein: CASSLDPGAYEQYF.

The rearrangement joins TRBV6-1 to TRBJ2-1; D is uncertain. The germline gives CDR1 MNHNS, CDR2 SASEGT. CDR3 length: 13 amino acids. V lost 0 bases and J 9 bases, leaving 9 bases between the germline ends. The CDR3 loop reads CASSEAVLGEQFF. CDR3 bases: TGTGCCAGCAGTGAAGCGGTGTTAGGTGAGCAGTTCTTC.

The chain carries TRBV18 and TRBJ2-2, with 7 bases aligning to TRBD1. Looked up from germline, CDR1 is KGHSH and CDR2 is LQKENI. J was trimmed by 0 bases and V by 4 bases; bases with no gene match: 5. The CDR3 runs 16 residues. CDR3 coding DNA: TGTGCCAGCTCACTCTTGACAGGGACGAACACCGGGGAGCTGTTTTTT. This translates into CASSLLTGTNTGELFF.